The 12 T cell receptor beta chains given below trace back to one sample, sequenced in a study of cytomegalovirus exposure and HLA in healthy donors. The repertoire was sequenced with immunoSEQ multiplex PCR; TCRdb's copy has only in-frame clones and lacks some. The sample holds approximately 240,000 clones, around nine tenths seen once. Sequenced input: PBMCs. The receptors here all came from a woman aged 18-29 years in good health and CMV-seronegative.

This rearrangement joins TRBV11-2 to TRBJ1-5; 9 positions agree with TRBD1. CDR1 and CDR2 (germline): SGHAT, FQNNGV. J was trimmed by 4 bases and V by 5 bases; bases with no gene match: 3. CDR3 length: 14 residues. The CDR3 DNA follows: TGTGCCAGCAGCCGACAGGGGGAGAATCAGCCCCAGCATTTT. It translates to CASSRQGENQPQHF.

This chain joins TRBV5-1 and TRBJ1-5, with 9 bases matching TRBD1. CDR3 length equals 15 residues. V gave up 4 bases and J gave up 4 bases; unmatched junction bases: 6. The germline CDR1 and CDR2 sequences are SGHRS and YFSETQ. The CDR3 loop reads CASSPLDRGNQPQHF. For the CDR3, the DNA is TGCGCCAGCAGCCCGTTGGACAGGGGAAATCAGCCCCAGCATTTT.

The chain is built from TRBV7-9 and TRBJ2-1; 10 positions match TRBD2. Trimming removed 4 bases from V and 8 bases from J; junction bases left unmatched: 11. CDR3 size: 16 residues. The germline gives CDR1 SEHNR, CDR2 FQNEAQ (reference sequence). DNA of the CDR3: TGTGCCAGCAGCTCTCCAGGGGCTAGCGGGAGACATGAGCAGTTCTTC. Encoded protein: CASSSPGASGRHEQFF.

The chain recombines TRBV10-1 with TRBJ2-7; the D is unclear. V was cut by 6 bases and J by 0 bases, with 9 bases left in between. The CDR3 covers 13 residues. CDR1 and CDR2 (germline): WNHNN, SYGVQD (reference sequence). The CDR3: CASSQVSSYEQYF. In nucleotides, the CDR3 is TGCGCCAGCAGCCAAGTGAGCTCCTACGAGCAGTACTTC.

The chain employs TRBV5-6 and TRBJ1-1; no reliable D call. This CDR3 has 12 residues. Germline V gene lookup returns CDR1 SGHDT and CDR2 YYEEEE. The V and J ends lost 0 bases and 6 bases respectively, with 6 bases between them. The CDR3 DNA is TGTGCCAGCAGCTTGGCCCCCGCTGAAGCTTTCTTT. Translated, it gives CASSLAPAEAFF.

This chain joins TRBV21-1 and TRBJ2-5; the table names TRBD1, a call not compared with the DNA. TRBV21-1 is an annotated pseudogene. This CDR3 has 17 amino acids. CDR3 protein: CASSIGQFFIAPMTQYF. DNA of the CDR3: TGTGCCAGCAGCATCGGACAGTTTTTTATTGCGCCCATGACCCAGTACTTC.

V is TRBV11-2 and J is TRBJ1-1; 9 bases agree with TRBD1. Trimming took 5 bases from V and 6 from J; bases not matched to a gene: 4. Germline V gives CDR1 SGHAT, CDR2 FQNNGV. The CDR3 spans 13 residues. CDR3 protein: CASSRRTGAEAFF. The CDR3 region has the DNA TGTGCCAGCAGCCGGCGGACAGGGGCTGAAGCTTTCTTT.

The chain has TRBV7-6 and TRBJ2-7; TRBD2 matches at 8 bases. The trim removed 1 base at V and 5 bases at J, leaving 16 bases unmatched. This CDR3 region has 18 residues. Germline V gives CDR1 SGHVS, CDR2 FNYEAQ. The CDR3 here is CASSLVLGAGDTSNEQYF. The CDR3 DNA reads as TGTGCCAGCAGCTTAGTCTTAGGAGCGGGAGACACCTCGAACGAGCAGTACTTC.

This clone was detected only once. This chain uses TRBV30 with TRBJ1-1; D not certain. Trimming took off 2 bases at V and 1 base at J, with 5 bases between the two ends. The CDR3 totals 12 residues. Germline lookup yields CDR1 GTSNPN and CDR2 SVGIG (reference sequence). This chain's CDR3 is CAWSRQNTEAFF. CDR3 in DNA: TGTGCCTGGAGTCGACAGAACACTGAAGCTTTCTTT.

This sequence joins TRBV28 and TRBJ1-2; 7 nucleotides match TRBD1. This CDR3 is 17 amino acids long. V was pared by 4 bases and J by 0 bases, with 11 bases of the junction left unmatched. Germline V gene sequence: CDR1 MDHEN, CDR2 SYDVKM. The CDR3 reads CASSSPGTAPPNYGYTF. The CDR3 DNA is TGTGCCAGCAGTTCCCCAGGGACAGCGCCTCCTAACTATGGCTACACCTTC.

This clone has just a few counts. The CDR3 region has the DNA TGTGCCAGCAGCCTGGACAACTACTATGGCTACACCTTC. Protein sequence: CASSLDNYYGYTF. The chain uses TRBV11-2 and TRBJ1-2; D might be TRBD1 (5 bases). CDR1 is SGHAT and CDR2 is FQNNGV in the germline V gene. The V gene lost 5 bases and the J gene lost 3 bases, with 10 bases spanning the gap. The CDR3 loop spans 13 amino acids.

This rearrangement joins TRBV15 to TRBJ2-2, with TRBD2 as a possible D gene (6 bases). Germline V lookup: CDR1 LNHNV, CDR2 YYDKDF (reference sequence). This CDR3 has 14 residues. V was cut by 1 base and J by 6 bases, with 9 bases left in between. The CDR3 protein is CATSRVRGSGELFF. CDR3 DNA sequence: TGTGCCACCAGCAGAGTGCGGGGATCCGGGGAGCTGTTTTTT.